Included here is one TCR beta chain sequence, with context. Data came from immunoSEQ multiplex PCR; TCRdb stores just in-frame clones and leaves some out. This table has about 85,000 clones, approximately 90% appearing once. The data stem from a study of T cell changes during pregnancy in multiple sclerosis. The CDR3 totals 15 residues. Per germline, CDR1 PRHDT and CDR2 FYEKMQ (reference sequence). Between the trimmed V and J ends, which lost 1 base and 0 bases, there was a span of 9 bases. The V gene is TRBV13, the J gene TRBJ1-2; D is unclear. The sample consisted of peripheral blood, taken in the first trimester of pregnancy. The source is a female donor with multiple sclerosis, enrolled in a pregnancy study. Here the CDR3 reads CASSLDPGSNYGYTF. CDR3 coding DNA: TGTGCCAGCAGCTTAGATCCGGGGTCTAACTATGGCTACACCTTC.